Each of the 2 T cell receptor beta chains below was sequenced from the same sample in a study of shared clonotypes between healthy human individuals. Only in-frame clones appear in the TCRdb table, and some are missing; sequencing was by immunoSEQ multiplex PCR. The sample shows millions of clones, roughly 95% of them seen only once. Sequences were obtained from naive CD4+ T cells sorted from blood. Indicated subset: CD45RA+ positively selected. The receptors come from a man between 18 and 29 years old in good health.

This chain connects TRBV5-1 to TRBJ2-3; 10 bases are a match to TRBD2. Germline V CDR1 and CDR2: SGHRS, YFSETQ. Trimming removed 6 bases from V and 1 base from J; junction bases left unmatched: 14. This CDR3 is 18 amino acids long. The CDR3 bases are TGCGCCAGCACTCCAGGGGCTAGCGGGAGTTGGGGCACAGATACGCAGTATTTT. This translates into CASTPGASGSWGTDTQYF.

The V and J genes are TRBV7-8 and TRBJ2-7, with 9 nucleotides matching TRBD1. Trimming took 4 bases from V and 13 from J; bases not matched to a gene: 5. Germline CDR1 SGHVS, CDR2 FQNEAQ. CDR3 length equals 11 residues. The CDR3 bases are TGTGCCAGCAGCTCCGGGACAGGGATATACTTC. This gives the protein CASSSGTGIYF.